This TCR beta chain was found in a study of cytomegalovirus exposure and HLA in healthy donors. General observations from the study: TCR beta sequences reportedly predicted the HLA-A and HLA-B alleles of most subjects accurately.

In the PCR, 60 Vbeta and 13 Jbeta primers were used. The data were produced by immunoSEQ multiplex PCR, yet TCRdb's version contains in-frame clones alone and is incomplete. The data hold around 120,000 clones, with 65% to 85% observed a single time. The CDR3 has 18 amino acids. V gave up 1 base and J gave up 5 bases; unmatched junction bases: 11. Germline V gene sequence: CDR1 MGHDK, CDR2 SYGVNS. Points on this clone: The antigen remains unidentified.

The TCR comes from a boy aged 5-17 years in good health and CMV-seronegative. Sample: PBMCs. V and J are TRBV25-1 and TRBJ2-2, with 9 bases lining up with TRBD2. The DNA of the CDR3 is TGTGCCAGCAGTGAATTGGCGGGAGCTAGCGGGAATACCGGGGAGCTGTTTTTT. This translates into CASSELAGASGNTGELFF.